Below, 14 T cell receptor beta chains from the same sample are listed, as sequenced in a study of Graves' ophthalmopathy and Graves' hyperthyroidism. Amplification of TCR beta CDR3 regions used RNA transcripts. Investigators did first-round RT-PCR with HTBI primers, then second-round multiplex PCR. Each CDR3 protein is one row after TCRdb ran MiXCR on the multiplex PCR reads. The table includes some 150,000 distinct CDR3 sequences, 35% to 45% detected once. The sample was peripheral blood. The origin of the receptors is a man aged 25 to 40 with Graves' ophthalmopathy.

The rearrangement links TRBV7-2 to TRBJ1-1; 7 bases fit TRBD1. Germline CDR1 reads SGHTA; CDR2 reads FQGNSA. The CDR3 loop spans 16 amino acids. The V and J ends lost 0 bases and 8 bases, in that order; junction bases with no gene match: 12. CDR3 DNA sequence: TGTGCCAGCAGCTTAGCCTTGGGACAGCTAAGCAGAGAAGCTTTCTTT. It yields the protein CASSLALGQLSREAFF.

The chain joins TRBV6-1 to TRBJ2-5, with a weak D call TRBD1 (6 bases). The CDR3 runs to 12 residues. V shed 5 bases and J shed 7 bases, with 11 bases lying between them. Looked up from germline, CDR1 is MNHNS and CDR2 is SASEGT. The CDR3 sequence is CASSQLGGTQYF. CDR3 nucleotides: TGTGCCAGCAGTCAGCTAGGGGGGACCCAGTACTTC.

In this sample, this clonotype turned up many times. V gene TRBV27 combines with J gene TRBJ1-2; D perhaps matches TRBD1 (6 bases). Germline V gives CDR1 MNHEY, CDR2 SMNVEV (reference sequence). Trimming removed 8 bases at V and 7 bases at J, with 20 bases between. The CDR3 spans 14 residues. The CDR3, as DNA: TGTGCCAGCTCCCCGGGGGGGGGGGCTAGTGGCTACACCTTC. Translation: CASSPGGGASGYTF.

This clonotype occurred many times. This sequence joins TRBV10-3 and TRBJ2-5; 8 nucleotides match TRBD2. The CDR3 loop spans 14 amino acids. The germline V gene has CDR1 ENHRY and CDR2 SYGVKD. The junction had 2 bases not matched to a gene; V was cut back by 0 bases and J by 5 bases. CDR3 in amino acids: CAISESGRVETQYF. CDR3 DNA sequence: TGTGCCATCAGTGAGTCCGGGAGGGTGGAGACCCAGTACTTC.

This clonotype appeared a few times. The CDR3, as DNA: TGTGCCAGAAAACAGGGTCTTGACACTGAAGCTTTCTTT. It yields the protein CARKQGLDTEAFF. This chain connects TRBV10-3 to TRBJ1-1; maybe TRBD1 (6 bases). The CDR3 runs 13 residues. V lost 10 bases and J 3 bases, leaving 15 bases between the germline ends. Germline CDR1 reads ENHRY; CDR2 reads SYGVKD.

The sample holds one count of this clonotype. CDR3 amino acids: CASSRDQGLKPQHF. Written as DNA, the CDR3 is TGTGCCAGCAGCCGGGACCAAGGTTTGAAGCCCCAGCATTTT. The chain couples TRBV6-2 or TRBV6-3 to TRBJ1-5, with D tentatively TRBD1 (5 bases). Germline V CDR1 and CDR2: MNHEY, SVGEGT. The CDR3 covers 14 residues. V was pared by 6 bases and J by 8 bases, with 17 bases between.

This clonotype was detected ten times or more. CDR3 coding DNA: TGTGCCAGCAGTTTATCGTGGTCCCCGGTGACGCGCCACACTGAAGCTTTCTTT. Translating it yields CASSLSWSPVTRHTEAFF. The chain recombines TRBV27 with TRBJ1-1; D is undetermined. With 0 bases removed from V and 3 bases from J, the gap between germline ends came to 20 bases. CDR1 and CDR2 from the germline V gene are MNHEY and SMNVEV (reference sequence). This CDR3 contains 18 residues.

The chain uses TRBV27 and TRBJ2-7; the match to TRBD2 covers 7 bases. CDR1 is MNHEY, CDR2 SMNVEV, per germline (reference sequence). This CDR3 has 20 amino acids. The trim removed 3 bases at V and 5 bases at J, leaving 25 bases unmatched. For the CDR3, the DNA is TGTGCCAGCAGTTTCTCGCCTCGGTTTCAGGGTTTGACGCGGGAGAACGAGCAGTACTTC. It is translated as CASSFSPRFQGLTRENEQYF.

In its sample, this clonotype was seen many times. J is TRBJ2-7 and V is TRBV30; 7 positions match TRBD2. Germline V gene sequence: CDR1 GTSNPN, CDR2 SVGIG (reference sequence). V lost 5 bases, J lost 3 bases, and 10 bases stayed unmatched. There are 14 residues in the CDR3. CDR3 sequence reads: CAWAEAGFRYEQYF. CDR3 nucleotide sequence: TGTGCCTGGGCGGAAGCGGGATTTCGCTACGAGCAGTACTTC. Drawing the rest from reference TRBV30 and TRBJ2-7, the complete variable domain is SQTIHQWPATLVQPVGSPLSLECTVEGTSNPNLYWYRQAAGRGLQLLFYSVGIGQISSEVPQNLSASRPQDRQFILSSKKLLLSDSGFYLCAWAEAGFRYEQYFGPGTRLTVT.

This clonotype was seen once. The V gene is TRBV6-1, the J gene TRBJ1-2; maybe TRBD1 (5 bases). The CDR3 is 16 residues long. V was cut by 6 bases and J by 3 bases, with 20 bases left in between. CDR1 and CDR2 from the germline V gene are MNHNS and SASEGT. The CDR3 DNA is TGTGCCAGCAGCCCCAGGTTACGGTCCAGGGACTATGGCTACACCTTC. Translation gives CASSPRLRSRDYGYTF.

The table lists this clonotype with many counts. The chain carries TRBV6-1 and TRBJ1-2; D remains ambiguous. Trimming took off 3 bases at V and 4 bases at J, with 9 bases between the two ends. The CDR3 length is 13 residues. CDR1 MNHNS and CDR2 SASEGT come from the germline V gene. The DNA of the CDR3 is TGTGCCAGCAGTGAGGACGGCGGCTATGGCTACACCTTC. It encodes CASSEDGGYGYTF.

This rearrangement joins TRBV12-3 or TRBV12-4 to TRBJ1-1; 8 bases line up with TRBD1. Trimming at V came to 3 bases and at J to 3 bases, leaving 6 bases not matched to a gene. The CDR3 loop spans 15 amino acids. CDR3 DNA: TGTGCCAGCAGTTTTCCAGGACAGGGCCACACTGAAGCTTTCTTT. The encoded protein is CASSFPGQGHTEAFF.

This clonotype was seen ten or more times. The V gene is TRBV12-3 or TRBV12-4, the J gene TRBJ1-1; D is perhaps TRBD1 (5 bases). This CDR3 spans 10 amino acids. Trimming cost V 8 bases and J 11 bases, with 12 bases left between them. This CDR3 is CASSGRDAFF. The CDR3 nucleotides read TGTGCCAGCTCGGGCAGGGATGCTTTCTTT.

This chain joins TRBV11-2 and TRBJ2-2; D remains unclear. V lost 0 bases, J lost 2 bases, and 4 bases lay in between. CDR1 and CDR2 (germline): SGHAT, FQNNGV. The CDR3 sequence is 14 residues long. CDR3 nucleotide sequence: TGTGCCAGCAGCTTAGAGACAAACACCGGGGAGCTGTTTTTT. Translation: CASSLETNTGELFF.